This T cell receptor (beta chain) was identified during a study of blood T cell repertoires in COVID-19. Study as a whole: T cells, B-cell-depleted T cells, or PBMCs provided the cDNA or gDNA that served as material.

Clones were read by immunoSEQ multiplex PCR, and TCRdb kept only the in-frame ones, dropping some. The data contain around 380,000 clones, roughly 86% of them seen just once; the ten biggest clones take up approximately 1.3%. The CDR3 contains 16 residues. CDR1 is SGHRS and CDR2 is YFSETQ in the germline V gene. Germline trimming cut 1 base from V and 0 bases from J; bases unmatched to any gene: 4. Enrollees, about 18 to 89 years old, lived in 24 US areas. This rearrangement joins TRBV5-1 to TRBJ2-3, with 8 bases identical to TRBD2. Specimen: PBMCs or T cells enriched from blood (not recorded which). The receptor was derived from a young man who had recovered from COVID-19. The CDR3 here is CASSLIAGTSTDTQYF. The CDR3 DNA sequence: TGCGCCAGCAGCTTGATAGCGGGGACTAGCACAGATACGCAGTATTTT.